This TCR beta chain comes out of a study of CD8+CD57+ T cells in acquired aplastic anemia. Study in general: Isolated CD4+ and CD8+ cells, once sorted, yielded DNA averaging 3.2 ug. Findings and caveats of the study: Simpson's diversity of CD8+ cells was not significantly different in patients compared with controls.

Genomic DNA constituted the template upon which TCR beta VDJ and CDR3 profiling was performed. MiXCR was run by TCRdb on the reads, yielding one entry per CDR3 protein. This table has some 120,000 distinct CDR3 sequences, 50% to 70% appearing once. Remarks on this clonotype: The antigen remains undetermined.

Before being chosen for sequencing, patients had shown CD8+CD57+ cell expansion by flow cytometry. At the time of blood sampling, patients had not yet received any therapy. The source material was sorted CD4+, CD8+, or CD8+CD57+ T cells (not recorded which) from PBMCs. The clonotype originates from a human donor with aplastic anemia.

The CDR3 here is CASSESLGIQETQYF. CDR3 sequence (DNA): TGTGCCAGCAGTGAGAGCCTAGGAATACAAGAGACCCAGTACTTC. The chain uses TRBV25-1 and TRBJ2-5; D gene unclear. The CDR3 is made up of 15 amino acids. The V end was cut by 3 bases, the J end by 2 bases, with 13 bases between. Germline V CDR1 and CDR2: MGHDK, SYGVNS.